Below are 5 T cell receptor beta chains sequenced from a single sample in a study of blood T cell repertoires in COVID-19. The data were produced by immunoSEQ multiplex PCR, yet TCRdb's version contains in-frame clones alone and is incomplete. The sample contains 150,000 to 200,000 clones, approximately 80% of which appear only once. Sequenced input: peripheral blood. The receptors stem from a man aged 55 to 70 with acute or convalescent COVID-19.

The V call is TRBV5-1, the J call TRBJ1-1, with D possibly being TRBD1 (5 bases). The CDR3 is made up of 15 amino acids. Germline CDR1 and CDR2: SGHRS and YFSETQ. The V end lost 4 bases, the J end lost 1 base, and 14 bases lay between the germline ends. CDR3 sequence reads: CASSPGDGGNTEAFF. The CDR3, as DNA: TGCGCCAGCAGCCCGGGAGATGGGGGGAACACTGAAGCTTTCTTT.

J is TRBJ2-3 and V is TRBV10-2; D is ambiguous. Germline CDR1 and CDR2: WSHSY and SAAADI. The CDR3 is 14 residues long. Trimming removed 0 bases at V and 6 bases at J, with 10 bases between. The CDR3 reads CASSESGDWDTQYF. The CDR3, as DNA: TGCGCCAGCAGTGAGTCGGGCGATTGGGATACGCAGTATTTT.

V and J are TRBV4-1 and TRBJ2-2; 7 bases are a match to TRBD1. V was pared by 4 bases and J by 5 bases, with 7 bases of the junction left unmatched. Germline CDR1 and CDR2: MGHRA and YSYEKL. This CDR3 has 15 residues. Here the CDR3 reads CASSPRTGGTGELFF. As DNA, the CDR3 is TGCGCCAGCAGCCCTAGGACAGGTGGGACCGGGGAGCTGTTTTTT.

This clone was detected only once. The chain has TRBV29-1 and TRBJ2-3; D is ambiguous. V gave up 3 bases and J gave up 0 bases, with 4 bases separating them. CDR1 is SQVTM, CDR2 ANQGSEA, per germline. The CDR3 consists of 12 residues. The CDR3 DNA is TGCAGCGTTGATCCTAGCACAGATACGCAGTATTTT. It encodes CSVDPSTDTQYF.

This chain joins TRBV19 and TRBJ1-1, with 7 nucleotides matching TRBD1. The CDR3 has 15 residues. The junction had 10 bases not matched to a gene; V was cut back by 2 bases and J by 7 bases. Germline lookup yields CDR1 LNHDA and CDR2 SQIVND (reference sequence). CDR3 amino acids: CASSISPAGGSEAFF. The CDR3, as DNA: TGTGCCAGTAGTATAAGCCCCGCAGGGGGGAGTGAAGCTTTCTTT. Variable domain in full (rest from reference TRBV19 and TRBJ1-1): DGGITQSPKYLFRKEGQNVTLSCEQNLNHDAMYWYRQDPGQGLRLIYYSQIVNDFQKGDIAEGYSVSREKKESFPLTVTSAQKNPTAFYLCASSISPAGGSEAFFGQGTRLTVV.